A single T cell receptor (beta chain) is shown here with its context. The time point here: pretreatment peripheral blood. TCRdb's table, derived via immunoSEQ multiplex PCR, lists solely in-frame clones and lacks some. The sample carries about 86,000 clones, over 75% recorded once. These data come from a study of PD-L1 blockade in urothelial cancer. On the study more broadly: Atezolizumab at 1,200 mg intravenously every 3 weeks was started by patients in about 2014. The study recovered a median of roughly 140,000 T cells per blood sample.

J gave up 5 bases and V 7 bases, and 6 bases lay outside the gene matches. CDR1 is SGHNT and CDR2 is YENEEA in the germline V gene. The CDR3 length is 13 residues. V usage is TRBV11-3 and J usage is TRBJ1-1, with 8 positions matching TRBD1. Sequencing was performed on PBMCs, taken around atezolizumab (anti-PD-L1) treatment. The sequence came from a man in his sixties with urothelial cancer. In DNA, the CDR3 is TGTGCCAGCAAGCGACAGGGGAAAACTGAAGCTTTCTTT. It is translated as CASKRQGKTEAFF.